This TCR beta chain was profiled in a study of early T cells in non-severe SARS-CoV-2 infection (dated by TCRdb to the early 2020s). Turning to the overall study: Because TCR sequencing relied on bulk RNA taken from unsorted whole blood, pairing of alpha and beta chains was not possible.

The study at large found these results: VDJdb matching was skewed toward anti-spike CD8 responses, so virus-specific expansions were likely underestimated and private and CD4 specificities were missed.

This clonotype was seen many times. No antigen is known for it. Base quality data are lacking; no much larger clone is found one base away. The library was produced with 5' RACE. Data came from a NextSeq 500. The TCR library protocol attached unique molecular identifiers to individual cDNA molecules to correct for sequencing error and PCR bias. Both TCR alpha and beta chains were sequenced, and tight co-correlation was observed between alpha and beta sequence abundances in each sample. On the study's bioinformatics: Decombinator V4 was used to perform V gene, J gene and CDR3 annotation of TCR sequences. Expanded TCRs were defined as changing significantly between any two time points under a Poisson model with p below 0.0001. TCR abundances were normalised to the total number of TCRs sequenced in each sample and reported as counts per million. TRAV1-2 paired with TRAJ12, TRAJ20 or TRAJ33 defined MAIT TCRs, while TRAV10 paired with TRAJ18 defined iNKT TCRs. VDJdb, accessed on 1 November 2021, was searched for TCRs annotated for CMV, EBV and SARS-CoV-2, and TCRs annotated for more than one antigen were excluded. In TCRdb, the public reads were trimmed at Q25 with fastp and aligned with MiXCR, with productive beta chains retained. Each record represents a unique CDR3 protein, reported with the most common genes and DNA among its rows. V and J calls and clone size were set by TCRdb, not the authors. The sample yields tens of thousands of distinct CDR3 sequences; about a tenth were counted once. The top ten hold about 20% of the sample.

A case-control design nested within a healthcare worker cohort in London, UK, was used, with weekly nasopharyngeal swab PCR tests and blood sampling performed. Healthcare workers were recruited between 23 and 31 March 2020, during the week of the UK lockdown, and were followed weekly for up to roughly 15 weeks. The CDR3 has 16 amino acids, counting the end cysteine and phenylalanine. Only the CDR3 region is kept as DNA, spanning 48 bases read in frame from base 1. Looking up the germline V gene yields CDR1 SGHTS and CDR2 YDEGEE. V loses 2 bases of germline sequence and J loses 0 bases, and the interval between the two ends is 15 bases.

Sequences were obtained from whole blood. This chain is built from TRBV5-8 and TRBJ2-7; there is no confident call for the D gene. The source of this sequence is an adult who was a healthcare worker with PCR-confirmed SARS-CoV-2 infection or an uninfected control (not recorded which). The CDR3 reads CASSFTLGVSSYEQYF. The bases read TGTGCCAGCAGCTTTACGTTAGGAGTTAGCTCCTACGAGCAGTACTTC.